This TCR beta chain was sequenced for a study of blood T cells in healthy people across ages. This clonotype was detected many times. For the second PCR, which ran for 7 to 11 cycles, a sample-barcoded 5' primer and a J-beta primer mix were used. TCRdb re-analysed the 5' RACE reads in MiXCR, keeping a single row per CDR3 protein. The table lists about 1 million distinct CDR3 sequences, less than 25% of them singletons, with about 0.72% in the top ten. With 1 base clipped from V and 3 bases from J, the junction kept 1 base outside the gene matches. The length of the CDR3 is 14 residues. Germline assignment: CDR1 SGHTA and CDR2 FQGNSA. This same sample was also part of a study on T cells of mothers and their children. That work states: A few mothers and their six children, all healthy Caucasians, donated.

This clonotype originated in a girl aged 2 to 9 in good health. Sequenced input: blood. The rearrangement uses TRBV7-2 and TRBJ2-7; TRBD2 agrees at 9 bases. CDR3: CASSLGRGGYEQYF. Here the CDR3 DNA reads TGTGCCAGCAGCTTAGGGCGGGGGGGCTACGAGCAGTACTTC.